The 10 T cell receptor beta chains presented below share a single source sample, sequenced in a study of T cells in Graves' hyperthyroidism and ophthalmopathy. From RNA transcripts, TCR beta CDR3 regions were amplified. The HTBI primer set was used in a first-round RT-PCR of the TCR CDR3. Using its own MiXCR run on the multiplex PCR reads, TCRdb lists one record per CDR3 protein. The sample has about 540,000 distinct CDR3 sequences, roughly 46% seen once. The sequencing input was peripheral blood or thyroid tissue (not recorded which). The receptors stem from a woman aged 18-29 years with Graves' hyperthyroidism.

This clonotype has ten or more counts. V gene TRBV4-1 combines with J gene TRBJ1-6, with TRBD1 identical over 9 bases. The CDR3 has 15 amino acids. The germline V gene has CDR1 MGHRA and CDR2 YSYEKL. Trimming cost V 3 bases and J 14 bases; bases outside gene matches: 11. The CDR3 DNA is TGCGCCAGCAGCCACCCCGGACAGGGGTTGAGGGCCCTCCACTTT. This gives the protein CASSHPGQGLRALHF.

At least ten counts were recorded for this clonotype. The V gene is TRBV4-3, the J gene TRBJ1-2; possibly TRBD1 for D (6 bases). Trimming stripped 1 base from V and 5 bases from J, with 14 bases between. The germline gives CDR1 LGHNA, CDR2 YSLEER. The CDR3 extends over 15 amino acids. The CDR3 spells CASSQVEQGRYGYTF. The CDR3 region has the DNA TGCGCCAGCAGCCAAGTCGAGCAGGGGAGATATGGCTACACCTTC.

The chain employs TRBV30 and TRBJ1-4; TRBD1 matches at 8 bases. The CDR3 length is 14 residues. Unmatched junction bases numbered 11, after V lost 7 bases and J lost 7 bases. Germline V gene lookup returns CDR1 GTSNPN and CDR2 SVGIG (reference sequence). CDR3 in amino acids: CASQRTGYSEKLFF. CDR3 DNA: TGTGCCTCCCAAAGGACAGGGTATAGTGAAAAACTGTTTTTT.

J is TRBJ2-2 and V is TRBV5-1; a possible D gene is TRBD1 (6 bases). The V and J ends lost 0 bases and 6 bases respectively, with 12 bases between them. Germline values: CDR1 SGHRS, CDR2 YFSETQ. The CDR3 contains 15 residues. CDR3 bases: TGCGCCAGCAGCTTGGCCCTCAGGGGCCCCGGGGAGCTGTTTTTT. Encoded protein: CASSLALRGPGELFF.

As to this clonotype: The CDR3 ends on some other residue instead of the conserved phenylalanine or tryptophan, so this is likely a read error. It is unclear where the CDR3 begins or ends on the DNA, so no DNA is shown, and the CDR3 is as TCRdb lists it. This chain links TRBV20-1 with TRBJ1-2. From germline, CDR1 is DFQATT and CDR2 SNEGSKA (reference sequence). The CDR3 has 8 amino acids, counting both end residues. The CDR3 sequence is CSARDRSQ.

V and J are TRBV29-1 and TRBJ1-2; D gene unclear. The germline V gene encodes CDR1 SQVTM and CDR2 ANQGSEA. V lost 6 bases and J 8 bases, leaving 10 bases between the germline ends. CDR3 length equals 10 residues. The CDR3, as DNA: TGCAGCGTCACGACTGGAGGCTACACCTTC. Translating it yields CSVTTGGYTF.

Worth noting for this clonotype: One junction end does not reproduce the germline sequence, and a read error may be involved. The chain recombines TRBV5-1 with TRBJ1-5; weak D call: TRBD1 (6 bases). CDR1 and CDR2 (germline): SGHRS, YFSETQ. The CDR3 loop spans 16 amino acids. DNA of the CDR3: TGTGCCAGCAGTGAGACAGCAGGGGTCCCCAATCAGCCCCAGCATTTT. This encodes CASSETAGVPNQPQHF. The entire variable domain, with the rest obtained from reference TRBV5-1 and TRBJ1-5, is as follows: KAGVTQTPRYLIKTRGQQVTLSCSPISGHRSVSWYQQTPGQGLQFLFEYFSETQRNKGNFPGRFSGRQFSNSRSEMNVSTLELGDSALYLCASSETAGVPNQPQHFGDGTRLSIL.

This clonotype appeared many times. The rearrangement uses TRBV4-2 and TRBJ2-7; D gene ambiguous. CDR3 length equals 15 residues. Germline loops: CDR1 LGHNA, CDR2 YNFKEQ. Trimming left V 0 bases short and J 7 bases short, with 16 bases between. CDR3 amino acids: CASSQDHFVVGEQYF. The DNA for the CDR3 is TGTGCCAGCAGCCAAGATCACTTTGTGGTTGGGGAGCAGTACTTC.

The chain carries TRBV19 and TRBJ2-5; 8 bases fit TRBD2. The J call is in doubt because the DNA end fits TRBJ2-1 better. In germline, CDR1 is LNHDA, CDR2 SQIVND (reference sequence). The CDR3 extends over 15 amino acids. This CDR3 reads CASSIAREGRNEQFF. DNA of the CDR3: TGTGCCAGTAGTATAGCCCGGGAGGGCCGGAATGAGCAGTTCTTC.

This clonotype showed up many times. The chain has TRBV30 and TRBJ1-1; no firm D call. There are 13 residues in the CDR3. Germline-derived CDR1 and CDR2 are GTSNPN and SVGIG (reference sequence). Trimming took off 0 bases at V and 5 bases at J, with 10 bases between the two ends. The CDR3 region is CAWSVLGGTEAFF. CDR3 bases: TGTGCCTGGAGTGTCCTGGGAGGGACTGAAGCTTTCTTT.